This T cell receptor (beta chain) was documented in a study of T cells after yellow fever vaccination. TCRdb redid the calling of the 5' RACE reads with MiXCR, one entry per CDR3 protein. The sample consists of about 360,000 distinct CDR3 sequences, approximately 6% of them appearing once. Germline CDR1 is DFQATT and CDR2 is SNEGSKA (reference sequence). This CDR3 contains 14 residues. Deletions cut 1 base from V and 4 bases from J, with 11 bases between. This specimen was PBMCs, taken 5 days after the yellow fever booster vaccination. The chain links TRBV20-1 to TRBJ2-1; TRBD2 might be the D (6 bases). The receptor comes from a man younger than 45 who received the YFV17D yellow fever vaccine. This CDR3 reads CSARVAGYYNEQFF. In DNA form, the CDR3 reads TGCAGTGCTAGAGTGGCGGGGTATTACAATGAGCAGTTCTTC.